This is a list of T cell receptor beta chains from one sample in a study of blood T cell repertoires in COVID-19. Libraries were prepared by immunoSEQ multiplex PCR; TCRdb keeps only in-frame clonotypes and omits some of them. The table records under 300,000 clones, around 87% of them present only once. Sample: peripheral blood. Every receptor here comes from a man aged 18 to 29 with active or convalescent COVID-19. The CDR3 runs from the conserved cysteine through the conserved F or W. The D gene is left open where the match is weak. Clone size is not always given. Where it is, it says once, few, many or a class for expanded clones.

v_call	j_call	clone_size	d_call	cdr3_nt	cdr3_aa
TRBV27	TRBJ1-6	.	.	TGTGCCAGCAGCCGCTGGTCGGGAACAGCTTTCACCAGTTCACCCCTCCACTTT	CASSRWSGTAFTSSPLHF
TRBV5-1	TRBJ2-1	.	TRBD2	TGCGCCAGCAGCCGGACTAGCGGGAGGGGTGAGCAGTTCTTC	CASSRTSGRGEQFF
TRBV27	TRBJ1-5	once	.	TGTGCCAGCAGTTTAGGGCAGACAAATCAGCCCCAGCATTTT	CASSLGQTNQPQHF
TRBV7-9	TRBJ2-7	.	TRBD1	TGTGCCAGCAGCGATCGGACAGGGAGCCACGAGCAGTACTTC	CASSDRTGSHEQYF
TRBV29-1	TRBJ1-1	.	TRBD1	TGCAGCGTTGGGCAGGGGGCAGGGAACACTGAAGCTTTCTTT	CSVGQGAGNTEAFF
TRBV9	TRBJ1-4	.	TRBD1	TGTGCCAGCAGCCGGGGGCAGGGGGCGATTGCAACTAATGAAAAACTGTTTTTT	CASSRGQGAIATNEKLFF
TRBV14	TRBJ1-6	.	.	TGTGCCAGCAGCCAAGGACAGGAGGCAGCGGCCCTCCACTTT	CASSQGQEAAALHF
TRBV3-1/TRBV3-2	TRBJ2-5	.	TRBD2	TGTGCCAGCAGCCAAGATCCAGCGGGGGGGCAAGAGACCCAGTACTTC	CASSQDPAGGQETQYF
TRBV2	TRBJ2-7	.	TRBD2	TGTGCCAGCAGTTTGGGGGGGGGTCCCATTAACGAGCAGTACTTC	CASSLGGGPINEQYF
TRBV28	TRBJ1-5	.	.	TGTGCCAGCAGTTTAGGACAGTATAGCAATCAGCCCCAGCATTTT	CASSLGQYSNQPQHF
TRBV20-1	TRBJ2-4	.	TRBD1	TGCAGTGCGAGTGGACAGGGGGCCAAAAACATTCAGTACTTC	CSASGQGAKNIQYF
TRBV12-3/TRBV12-4	TRBJ2-1	.	.	TGTGCCAGCAGTCTGACAGAACCCAATGAGCAGTTCTTC	CASSLTEPNEQFF
TRBV6-5	TRBJ2-2	.	TRBD1	TGTGCCAGCATGAGGACAGGGGGCACCGGGGAGCTGTTTTTT	CASMRTGGTGELFF
TRBV18	TRBJ1-1	.	.	TGTGCCAGCTCTCAGGAGGGTACTGAAGCTTTCTTT	CASSQEGTEAFF
TRBV5-1	TRBJ2-7	.	.	TGCGCCAGCAGCTTGGTCGCGGGTTCCTACGAGCAGTACTTC	CASSLVAGSYEQYF
TRBV24-1	TRBJ2-7	.	TRBD2	TGTGCCACCAGCGATGGGACTACCTACGAGCAGTACTTC	CATSDGTTYEQYF
TRBV6-5	TRBJ1-2	.	.	TGTGCCAGCAGTTACTCGACCATGGGACATTATGGCTACACCTTC	CASSYSTMGHYGYTF
TRBV29-1	TRBJ1-1	.	.	TGCAGCGTTGAGCCTATGAACACTGAAGCTTTCTTT	CSVEPMNTEAFF
TRBV19	TRBJ2-5	.	.	TGTGCCAGTATAAGAGGGATTAACCAGTACTTC	CASIRGINQYF